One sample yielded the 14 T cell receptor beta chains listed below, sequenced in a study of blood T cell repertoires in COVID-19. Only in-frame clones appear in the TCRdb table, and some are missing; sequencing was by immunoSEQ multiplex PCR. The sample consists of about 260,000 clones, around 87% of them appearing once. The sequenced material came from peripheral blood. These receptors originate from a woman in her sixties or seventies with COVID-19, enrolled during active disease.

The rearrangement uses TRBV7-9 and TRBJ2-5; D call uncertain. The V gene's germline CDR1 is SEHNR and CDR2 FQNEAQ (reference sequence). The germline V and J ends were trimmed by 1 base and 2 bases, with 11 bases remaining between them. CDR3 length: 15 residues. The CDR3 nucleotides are TGTGCCAGCAGCTTAGTCTGGTCAGGACAAGAGACCCAGTACTTC. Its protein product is CASSLVWSGQETQYF.

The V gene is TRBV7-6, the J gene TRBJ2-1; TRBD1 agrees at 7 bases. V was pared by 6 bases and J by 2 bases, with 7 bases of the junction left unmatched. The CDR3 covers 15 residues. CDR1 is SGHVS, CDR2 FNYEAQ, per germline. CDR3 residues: CASRPTGTAYNEQFF. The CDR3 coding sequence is TGTGCCAGCAGACCAACCGGGACAGCCTACAATGAGCAGTTCTTC. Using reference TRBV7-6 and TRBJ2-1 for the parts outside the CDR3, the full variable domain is GAGVSQSPRYKVTKRGQDVALRCDPISGHVSLYWYRQALGQGPEFLTYFNYEAQQDKSGLPNDRFSAERPEGSISTLTIQRTEQRDSAMYRCASRPTGTAYNEQFFGPGTRLTVL.

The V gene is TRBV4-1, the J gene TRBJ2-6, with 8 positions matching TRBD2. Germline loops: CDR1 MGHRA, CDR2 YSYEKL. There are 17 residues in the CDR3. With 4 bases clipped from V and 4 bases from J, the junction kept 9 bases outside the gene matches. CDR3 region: CASSPTRGGAGANVLTF. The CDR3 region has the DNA TGCGCCAGCAGCCCGACCCGGGGGGGGGCAGGGGCCAACGTCCTGACTTTC.

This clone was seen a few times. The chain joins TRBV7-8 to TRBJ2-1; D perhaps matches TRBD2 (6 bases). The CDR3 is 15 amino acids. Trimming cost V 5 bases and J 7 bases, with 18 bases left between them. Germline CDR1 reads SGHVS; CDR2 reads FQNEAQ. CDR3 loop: CASSRGRRFSNEQFF. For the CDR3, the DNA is TGTGCCAGCAGCCGAGGGAGGAGGTTCAGTAATGAGCAGTTCTTC.

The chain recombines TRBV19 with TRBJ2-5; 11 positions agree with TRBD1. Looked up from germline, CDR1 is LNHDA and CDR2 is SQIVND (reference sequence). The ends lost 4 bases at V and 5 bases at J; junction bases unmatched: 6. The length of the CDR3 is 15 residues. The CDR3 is CASSTRTGGGETQYF. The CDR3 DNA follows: TGTGCCAGTAGTACTCGGACAGGGGGCGGGGAGACCCAGTACTTC.

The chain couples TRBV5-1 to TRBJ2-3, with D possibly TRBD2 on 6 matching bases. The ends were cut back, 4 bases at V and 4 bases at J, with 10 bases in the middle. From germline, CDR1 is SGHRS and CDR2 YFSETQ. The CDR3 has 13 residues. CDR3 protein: CASSRSGPDTQYF. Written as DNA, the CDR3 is TGCGCCAGCAGCCGGAGCGGGCCAGATACGCAGTATTTT.

CDR3 coding DNA: TGTGCCAGCAGCCAACTTTCAGGGGGACTTGAGCAGTTCTTC. It is translated as CASSQLSGGLEQFF. The rearrangement uses TRBV3-1 (or the pseudogene TRBV3-2) and TRBJ2-1, with D possibly matching TRBD1 (7 bases). CDR1 is LGHDT and CDR2 is YNNKEL in the germline V gene (reference sequence). V dropped 2 bases and J dropped 9 bases, with 14 bases sitting between them. This CDR3 has 14 residues.

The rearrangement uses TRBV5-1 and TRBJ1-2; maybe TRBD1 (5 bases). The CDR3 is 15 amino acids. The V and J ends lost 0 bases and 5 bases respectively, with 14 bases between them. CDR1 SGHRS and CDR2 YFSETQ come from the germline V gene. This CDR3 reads CASSLEAGPPYGYTF. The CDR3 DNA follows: TGCGCCAGCAGCTTGGAGGCAGGGCCTCCTTATGGCTACACCTTC. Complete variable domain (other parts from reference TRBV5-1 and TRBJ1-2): KAGVTQTPRYLIKTRGQQVTLSCSPISGHRSVSWYQQTPGQGLQFLFEYFSETQRNKGNFPGRFSGRQFSNSRSEMNVSTLELGDSALYLCASSLEAGPPYGYTFGSGTRLTVV.

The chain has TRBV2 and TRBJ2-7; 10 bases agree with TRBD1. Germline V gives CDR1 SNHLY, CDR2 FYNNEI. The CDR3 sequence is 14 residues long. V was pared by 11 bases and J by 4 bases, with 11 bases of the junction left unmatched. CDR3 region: CAGTGTGVLYEQYF. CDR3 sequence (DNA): TGTGCCGGCACCGGGACAGGGGTGCTATACGAGCAGTACTTC.

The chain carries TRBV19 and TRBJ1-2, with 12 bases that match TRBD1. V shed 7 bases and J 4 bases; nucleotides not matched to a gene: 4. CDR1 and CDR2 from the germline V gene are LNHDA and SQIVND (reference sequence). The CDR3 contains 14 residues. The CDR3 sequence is CASTGTGGSYGYTF. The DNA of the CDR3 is TGTGCCAGTACTGGGACAGGGGGCAGCTATGGCTACACCTTC.

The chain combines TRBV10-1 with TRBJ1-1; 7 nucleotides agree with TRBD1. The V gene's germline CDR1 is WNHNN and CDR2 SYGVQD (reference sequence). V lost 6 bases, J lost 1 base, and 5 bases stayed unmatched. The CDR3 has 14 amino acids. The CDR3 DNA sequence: TGCGCCAGCAGACCAGGGGGATCGAACACTGAAGCTTTCTTT. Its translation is CASRPGGSNTEAFF.

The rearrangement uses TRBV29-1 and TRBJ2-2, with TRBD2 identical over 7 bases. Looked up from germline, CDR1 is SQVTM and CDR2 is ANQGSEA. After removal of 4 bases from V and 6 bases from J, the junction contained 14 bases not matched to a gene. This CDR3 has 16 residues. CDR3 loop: CSVAVAGVGYSGELFF. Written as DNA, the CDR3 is TGCAGCGTTGCGGTGGCGGGAGTAGGTTATTCCGGGGAGCTGTTTTTT.

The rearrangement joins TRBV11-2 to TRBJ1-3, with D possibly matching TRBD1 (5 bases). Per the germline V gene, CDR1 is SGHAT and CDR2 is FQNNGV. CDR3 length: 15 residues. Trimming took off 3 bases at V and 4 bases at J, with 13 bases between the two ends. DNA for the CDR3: TGTGCCAGCAGCTTCATAGGGGCGTCCGGAAACACCATATATTTT. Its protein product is CASSFIGASGNTIYF.

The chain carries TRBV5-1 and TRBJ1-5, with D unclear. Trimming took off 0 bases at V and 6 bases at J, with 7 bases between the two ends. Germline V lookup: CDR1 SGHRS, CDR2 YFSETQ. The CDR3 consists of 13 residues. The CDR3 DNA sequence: TGCGCCAGCAGCTTGGATGGAGGTCAGCCCCAGCATTTT. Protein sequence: CASSLDGGQPQHF.